This T cell receptor (beta chain) was documented in a study of CD8 T cell repertoires and HIV-1 epitope variants. About the research overall: Twenty-five autologous and known Gag and Nef epitope variant peptides each stimulated T cells separately.

Using immunoSEQ multiplex PCR, the repertoire was profiled, and TCRdb retains in-frame clones only, with some absent. The sample has about 90,000 clones, roughly 81% seen once. The V gene's germline CDR1 is MNHNS and CDR2 SASEGT. The CDR3 is 13 amino acids. V dropped 8 bases and J dropped 1 base, with 8 bases sitting between them. Sequencing was done on a sample of uncultured baseline CD8+ T cells from peripheral blood mononuclear cells (PBMCs). This receptor was taken from a male donor with HIV. This chain uses TRBV6-1 with TRBJ2-2; D is ambiguous. CDR3 sequence reads: CASFGRNTGELFF. In DNA form, the CDR3 reads TGTGCCAGCTTTGGTAGGAACACCGGGGAGCTGTTTTTT.